This T cell receptor (beta chain) was sequenced in a study of T-cell reconstitution after alpha-beta-depleted transplantation in children. This clonotype was seen a handful of times. V lost 5 bases and J lost 4, with 17 bases in between. Germline V lookup: CDR1 DFQATT, CDR2 SNEGSKA (reference sequence). The CDR3 spans 14 residues. The authors prepared the TCRbeta library with unique molecular identifiers. A single record per CDR3 protein comes from TCRdb applying MiXCR to the PCR reads. The repertoire holds some 490,000 distinct CDR3 sequences, with around 13% as singletons. This chain uses TRBV20-1 with TRBJ1-2; possible D gene TRBD1, 6 bases. The sample here was PBMCs from the stem cell graft donor, taken from the stem cell graft. The source of this sequence is a human donor who donated a stem cell graft to a child with combined immunodeficiency. CDR3 DNA: TGCAGTGCTCCCTTGGTAACAGGGACCTATGGCTACACCTTC. Encoded protein: CSAPLVTGTYGYTF.